This T cell receptor beta chain is from a study of blood T cell repertoires in COVID-19. Study at large: PBMCs, B-cell-depleted T cells, or T cells provided the cDNA or gDNA that made up the material.

TCRdb keeps only in-frame clones here, not all; method: immunoSEQ multiplex PCR. The table includes about 200,000 clones, roughly 90% detected once. The V end was cut by 4 bases, the J end by 8 bases, with 12 bases between. This CDR3 has 13 amino acids. Germline assignment: CDR1 LNHDA and CDR2 SQIVND (reference sequence). The Seattle patients, enrolled during active infection, were followed longitudinally. The receptor was isolated from a man aged 60-69 years with COVID-19, enrolled during active disease. The material sequenced was peripheral blood. The chain links TRBV19 to TRBJ1-5; D remains unclear. The chain's CDR3 is CASSTPPGKPQHF. DNA for the CDR3: TGTGCCAGTAGTACCCCACCAGGCAAGCCCCAGCATTTT.